This record concerns one TCR beta chain sequence. The target antigen is unknown. Clones were read by immunoSEQ multiplex PCR, and TCRdb kept only the in-frame ones, dropping some. The data hold 90,000 to 100,000 clones, with 75% to 90% observed a single time. The data derive from a study of radiation and T cells in renal cell carcinoma. Overall study context: Nephrectomy followed 15 Gy stereotactic body radiation by 4 weeks.

The study, taken as a whole, reports: No pretreatment tumor biopsies were available for baseline clonotypes.

The CDR3 contains 14 residues. The ends were cut back, 0 bases at V and 1 base at J, with 6 bases in the middle. Germline CDR1 is MGHRA and CDR2 is YSYEKL. The time point is: baseline pretreatment blood. Sample treatment: 15 Gy SBRT to primary tumor, nephrectomy 4 weeks later. Radiation-treated patients gave blood at baseline, week 2 and week 4. This renal cell carcinoma was of the clear cell type. This rearrangement joins TRBV4-1 to TRBJ2-5, with D maybe TRBD2 (6 bases). This material consisted of blood, taken from a patient whose treatment included radiotherapy and nephrectomy. The sequence was obtained from a man aged 50-59 years with renal cell carcinoma. CDR3 nucleotide sequence: TGCGCCAGCAGCCAAGAGCGGGGCCAAGAGACCCAGTACTTC. It is translated as CASSQERGQETQYF.